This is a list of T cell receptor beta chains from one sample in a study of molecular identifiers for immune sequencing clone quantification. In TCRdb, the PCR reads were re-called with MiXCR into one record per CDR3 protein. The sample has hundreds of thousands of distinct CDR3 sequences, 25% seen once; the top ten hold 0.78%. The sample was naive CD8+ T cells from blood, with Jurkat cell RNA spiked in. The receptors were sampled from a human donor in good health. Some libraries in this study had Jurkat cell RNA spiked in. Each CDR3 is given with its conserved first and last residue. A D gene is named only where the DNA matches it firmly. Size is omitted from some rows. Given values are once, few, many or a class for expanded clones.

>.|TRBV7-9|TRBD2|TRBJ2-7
CASSLGGRSYERYF
TGTGCCAGCAGCTTAGGCGGGAGATCCTACGAGCGGTACTTC
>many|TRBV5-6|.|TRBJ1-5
CASSLIRGNQPQHF
TGTGCCAGCAGCTTGATAAGAGGCAATCAGCCCCAGCATTTT
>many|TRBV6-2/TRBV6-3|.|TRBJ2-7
CASSYEGLPSYEQYF
TGTGCCAGCAGTTATGAAGGACTGCCCTCCTACGAGCAGTACTTC
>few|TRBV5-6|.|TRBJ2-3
CASSLPTWRSTDTQYF
TGTGCCAGCAGCTTACCAACTTGGCGGAGCACAGATACGCAGTATTTT
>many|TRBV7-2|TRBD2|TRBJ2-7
CASRDTSGRYEQYF
TGTGCCAGCAGGGACACTAGCGGGAGGTACGAGCAGTACTTC
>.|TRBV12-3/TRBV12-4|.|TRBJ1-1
CASSPRSDPDTEALF
TGTGCCAGCAGCCCTCGATCAGATCCGGACACTGAAGCTCTCTTT
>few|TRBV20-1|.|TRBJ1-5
CSARVREGYGGNQPQHF
TGCAGTGCTAGAGTCAGAGAGGGGTACGGCGGCAATCAGCCCCAGCATTTT
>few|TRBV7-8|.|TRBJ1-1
CASSLHRGSEAFF
TGTGCCAGCAGCTTACATAGGGGAAGTGAAGCTTTCTTT
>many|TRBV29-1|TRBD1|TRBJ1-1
CSVDPRTGSYTEAFF
TGCAGCGTTGACCCGCGGACAGGAAGCTACACTGAAGCTTTCTTT
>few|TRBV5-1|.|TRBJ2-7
CASSFSYSYEQYF
TGCGCCAGCAGCTTCTCCTACTCCTACGAGCAGTACTTC
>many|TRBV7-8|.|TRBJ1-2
CASSLGAGTPNYGYTF
TGTGCCAGCAGCTTAGGCGCCGGGACACCTAACTATGGCTACACCTTC
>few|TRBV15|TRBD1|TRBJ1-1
CATSGVRDRGTEAFF
TGTGCCACCAGCGGCGTCCGGGACAGGGGCACTGAAGCTTTCTTT
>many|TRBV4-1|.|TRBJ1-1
CASSSREGGRTEAFF
TGCGCCAGCAGCTCGCGGGAGGGTGGCCGAACTGAAGCTTTCTTT
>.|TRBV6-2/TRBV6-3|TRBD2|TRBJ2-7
CASSYALAGGPLGQYF
TGTGCCAGCAGTTACGCTCTAGCGGGGGGGCCGCTTGGGCAGTACTTC
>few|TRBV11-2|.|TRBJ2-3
CASSFAGTIASTDTQYF
TGTGCCAGCAGCTTCGCCGGGACAATAGCCAGCACAGATACGCAGTATTTT
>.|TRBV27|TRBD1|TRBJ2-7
CASAYPGQGIHKQYF
TGTGCCAGCGCCTACCCGGGACAGGGGATACACAAGCAGTACTTC
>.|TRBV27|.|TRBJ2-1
CASSVRWGGSNEQFF
TGTGCCAGCAGTGTTAGGTGGGGCGGTAGTAATGAGCAGTTCTTC
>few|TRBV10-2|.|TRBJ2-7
CASNPVGGNSYEQYF
TGCGCCAGCAATCCGGTGGGCGGGAACTCCTACGAGCAGTACTTC
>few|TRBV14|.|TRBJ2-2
CASSQGPGVTSGTGELFF
TGTGCCAGCAGCCAAGGTCCCGGGGTTACCTCGGGCACCGGGGAGCTGTTTTTT
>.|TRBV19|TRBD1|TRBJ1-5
CASTLTGQGRNQPQHF
TGTGCCAGTACCCTAACCGGACAGGGAAGAAATCAGCCCCAGCATTTT
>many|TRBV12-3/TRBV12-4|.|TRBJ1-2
CASTTGIYGYTF
TGTGCCAGCACCACCGGGATCTATGGCTACACCTTC
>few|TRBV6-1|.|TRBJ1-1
CASIESLNTEAFF
TGTGCCAGCATCGAGAGTTTGAACACTGAAGCTTTCTTT
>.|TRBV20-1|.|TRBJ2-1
CSAIPGLLNNNEQFF
TGCAGTGCTATACCGGGACTCCTAAACAACAATGAGCAGTTCTTC
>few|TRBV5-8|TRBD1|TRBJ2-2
CASSLRERTGNTGELFF
TGTGCCAGCAGCTTGAGGGAACGGACAGGGAACACCGGGGAGCTGTTTTTT
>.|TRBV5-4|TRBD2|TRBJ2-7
CASRQLAGGEQYF
TGTGCCAGCAGACAGTTAGCGGGAGGCGAGCAGTACTTC
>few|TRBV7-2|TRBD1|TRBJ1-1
CASSDRDSRWNTEAFF
TGTGCCAGCAGCGACCGGGACAGCCGATGGAACACTGAAGCTTTCTTT
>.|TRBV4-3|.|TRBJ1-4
CASSQDRAGTATNEKLFF
TGCGCCAGCAGCCAAGATAGGGCAGGAACTGCAACTAATGAAAAACTGTTTTTT
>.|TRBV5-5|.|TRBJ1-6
CASSLDSRSYNSPLHF
TGTGCCAGCAGCTTGGACAGCCGCTCCTATAATTCACCCCTCCACTTT
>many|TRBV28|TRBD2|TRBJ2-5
CASTDRSGVLETQYF
TGTGCCAGCACCGACCGTAGCGGGGTGCTAGAGACCCAGTACTTC
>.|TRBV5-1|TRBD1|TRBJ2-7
CASSPLPGQGVVGEQYF
TGCGCCAGCAGCCCACTACCGGGACAGGGAGTGGTTGGTGAGCAGTACTTC
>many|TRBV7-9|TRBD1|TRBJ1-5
CASSLANGQGKFYSNQPQHF
TGTGCCAGCAGCCTCGCAAATGGACAGGGGAAGTTTTATAGCAATCAGCCCCAGCATTTT